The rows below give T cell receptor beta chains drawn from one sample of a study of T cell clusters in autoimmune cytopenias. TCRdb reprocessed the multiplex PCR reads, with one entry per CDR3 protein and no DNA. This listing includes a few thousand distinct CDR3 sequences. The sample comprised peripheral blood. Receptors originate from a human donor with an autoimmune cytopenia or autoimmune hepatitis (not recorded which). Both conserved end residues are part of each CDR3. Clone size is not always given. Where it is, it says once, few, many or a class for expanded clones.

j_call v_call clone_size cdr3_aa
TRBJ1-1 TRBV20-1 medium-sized CSAPFGNTEAFF
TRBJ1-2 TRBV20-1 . CSAKQGATNYGYTF
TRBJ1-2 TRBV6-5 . CASSGMNRGGDFNYGYTF
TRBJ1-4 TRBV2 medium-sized CASRARAQGEKLFF
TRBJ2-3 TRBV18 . CASSPEQSHTDTQYF
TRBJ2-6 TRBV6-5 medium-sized CASSPMLSGANVLTF
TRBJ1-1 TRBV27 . CASSLSRNTEAFF
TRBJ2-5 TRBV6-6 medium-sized CASSYIRGRQETQYF
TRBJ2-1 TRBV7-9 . CASSPEPGLAGGEQFF
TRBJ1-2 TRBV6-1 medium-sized CASSERTNYGYTF
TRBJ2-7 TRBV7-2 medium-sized CASSKTGAMGNYEQYF
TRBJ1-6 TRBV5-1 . CASSLRSVAMDRGGSPLHF
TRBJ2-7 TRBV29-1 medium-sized CSVDDRGHGTYEQYF
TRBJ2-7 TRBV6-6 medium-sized CASSPFYEQYF
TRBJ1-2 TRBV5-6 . CASSPARGGYTF
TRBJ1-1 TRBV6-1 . CVSIPPGYRRAEAFF
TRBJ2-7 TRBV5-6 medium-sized CASSLAGGESYEQYF
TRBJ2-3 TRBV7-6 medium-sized CASSWSGSADTQYF
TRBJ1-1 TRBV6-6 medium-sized CASSIDRGNTEAFF
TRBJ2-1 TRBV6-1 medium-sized CASSRGDNEQFF
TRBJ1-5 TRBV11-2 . CASSLEGVNQPQHF
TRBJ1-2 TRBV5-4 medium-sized CASSSNNRVLNGYTF
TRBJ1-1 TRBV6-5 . CASSQDRGRTEAFF
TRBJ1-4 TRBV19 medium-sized CASSIKTEPNEKLFF
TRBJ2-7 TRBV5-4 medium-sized CASAMDRGYEQYF
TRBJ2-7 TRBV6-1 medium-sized CASSSTGTTIDEQYF
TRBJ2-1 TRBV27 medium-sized CASSLGLAYNEQFF
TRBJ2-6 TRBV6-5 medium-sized CASSPTGSGANVLTF
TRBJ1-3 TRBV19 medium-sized CASSIEASSGNTIYF
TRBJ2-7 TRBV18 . CASSPPGQGAYEQYF
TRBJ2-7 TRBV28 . CASSTDRGYEQYF
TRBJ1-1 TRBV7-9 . CASSIDPGLGTEAFF
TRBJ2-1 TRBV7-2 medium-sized CASSLTRQGHEQFF
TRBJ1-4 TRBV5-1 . CASSWGPGNEKLFF
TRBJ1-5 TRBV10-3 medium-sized CAISDGQGYQPQHF
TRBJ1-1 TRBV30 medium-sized CAWSPLQGRNTEAFF
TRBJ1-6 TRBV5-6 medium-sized CASSSWTQLNSPLHF